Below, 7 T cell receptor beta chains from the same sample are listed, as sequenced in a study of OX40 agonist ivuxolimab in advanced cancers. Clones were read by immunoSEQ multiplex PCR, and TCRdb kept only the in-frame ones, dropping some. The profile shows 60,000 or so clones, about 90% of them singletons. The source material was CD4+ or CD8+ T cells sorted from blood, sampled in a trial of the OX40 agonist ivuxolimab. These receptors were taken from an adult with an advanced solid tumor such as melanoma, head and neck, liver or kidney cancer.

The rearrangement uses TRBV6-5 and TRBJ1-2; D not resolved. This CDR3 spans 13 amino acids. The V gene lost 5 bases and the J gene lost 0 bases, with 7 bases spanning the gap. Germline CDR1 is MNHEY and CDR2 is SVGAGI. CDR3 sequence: CASSGIANYGYTF. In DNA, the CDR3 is TGTGCCAGCAGTGGGATAGCTAACTATGGCTACACCTTC.

CDR3 DNA sequence: TGCAGTGCTAGGACAGGGTTCGAGCAGTACTTC. Protein product: CSARTGFEQYF. V is TRBV20-1 and J is TRBJ2-7; 7 bases agree with TRBD1. The germline V gene has CDR1 DFQATT and CDR2 SNEGSKA (reference sequence). J lost 6 bases, V lost 3 bases, and 2 bases had no gene match. There are 11 residues in the CDR3.

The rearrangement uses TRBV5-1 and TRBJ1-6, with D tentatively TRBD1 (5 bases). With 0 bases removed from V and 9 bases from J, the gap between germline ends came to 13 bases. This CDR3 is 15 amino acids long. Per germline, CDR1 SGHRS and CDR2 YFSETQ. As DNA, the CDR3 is TGCGCCAGCAGCTTGGCCGCAGGGTCCACTTCACCCCTCCACTTT. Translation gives CASSLAAGSTSPLHF.

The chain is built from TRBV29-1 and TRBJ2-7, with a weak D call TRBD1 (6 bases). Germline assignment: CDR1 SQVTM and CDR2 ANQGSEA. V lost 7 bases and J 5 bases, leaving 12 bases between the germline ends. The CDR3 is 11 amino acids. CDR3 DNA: TGCAGCGCTCGGGACACTAACGAGCAGTACTTC. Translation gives CSARDTNEQYF.

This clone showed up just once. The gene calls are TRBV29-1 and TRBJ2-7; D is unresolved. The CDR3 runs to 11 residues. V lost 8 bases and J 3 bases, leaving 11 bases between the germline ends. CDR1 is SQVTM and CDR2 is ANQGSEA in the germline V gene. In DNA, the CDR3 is TGCAGCTTCCTACGTGGCTACGAGCAGTACTTC. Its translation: CSFLRGYEQYF.

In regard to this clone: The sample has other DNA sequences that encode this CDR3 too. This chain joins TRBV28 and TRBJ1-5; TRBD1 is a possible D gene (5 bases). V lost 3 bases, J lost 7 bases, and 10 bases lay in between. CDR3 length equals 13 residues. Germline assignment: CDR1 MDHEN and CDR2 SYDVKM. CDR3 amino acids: CASSLGGKQPQHF. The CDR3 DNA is TGTGCCAGCAGTTTGGGGGGGAAACAGCCCCAGCATTTT.

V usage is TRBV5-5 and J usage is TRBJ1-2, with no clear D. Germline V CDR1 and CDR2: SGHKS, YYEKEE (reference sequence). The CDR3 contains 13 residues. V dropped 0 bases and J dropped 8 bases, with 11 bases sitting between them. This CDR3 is CASSLDPQAGYTF. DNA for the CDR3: TGTGCCAGCAGCTTGGACCCCCAGGCGGGCTACACCTTC.